This TCR beta chain was sequenced during a study of shared clonotypes between healthy human individuals. Genomic DNA belonging to each subset was distributed in equal measure over several immunoSEQ plates. Produced via immunoSEQ multiplex PCR; TCRdb's table is partial and in-frame only. The repertoire holds 450,000 to 550,000 clones, with 70% to 80% as singletons. Germline values: CDR1 SGHRS, CDR2 YFSETQ. Trimming at V came to 1 base and at J to 2 bases, leaving 4 bases not matched to a gene. This CDR3 comprises 15 residues. The chain combines TRBV5-1 with TRBJ2-3, with 7 positions matching TRBD1. The sample comprised PBMCs. The receptor was isolated from a woman between 40 and 50 years old in good health. Some clones in this sample may be carry-over from other donors' samples. This CDR3 reads CASSLRGRITDTQYF. The CDR3 nucleotides are TGCGCCAGCAGCTTGAGGGGGCGAATCACAGATACGCAGTATTTT.